This T cell receptor (beta chain) was identified in a study of blood T cell repertoires in COVID-19. As originally analysed: Amplified reference gene primers provided the basis for estimating nucleated cell counts. Produced via immunoSEQ multiplex PCR; TCRdb's table is partial and in-frame only. V, J and clone size reflect that table, while D and trimming were determined from the DNA. The sample lists 210,000 or so clones; almost 90% were seen once. Germline V gene data show CDR1 as SGDLS and CDR2 as YYNGEE. V was trimmed by 2 bases and J by 2 bases, leaving 7 bases between them. This CDR3 is 13 amino acids long.

Sequencing was carried out using peripheral blood. The J gene is TRBJ1-2, the V gene TRBV9; the D is unclear. The source is a man aged 18 to 30 with active or convalescent COVID-19. Here the CDR3 DNA reads TGTGCCAGCAGCGTGACGGAGAACTATGGCTACACCTTC. Protein sequence: CASSVTENYGYTF.